This T cell receptor (beta chain) was found in a study of T-cell memory formation after mild COVID-19. Whole-study context: The study found TCR clusters largely donor specific. Findings of the study overall: The study found balanced CD4/CD8 in clones contracting day 15 to 85 and a CD4+ lean in later expanders. CD4+ clones that contracted lay mainly in CM and EM; CD8+ ones lay in EMRA.

This clonotype was detected only a few times. What it binds is not known. TCRdb ran MiXCR on the 5' RACE reads and lists one entry per CDR3 protein. The table lists roughly 280,000 distinct CDR3 sequences, around 15% of them singletons. CDR3 length equals 15 residues. V shed 4 bases, J shed 3 bases, and the junction held 7 bases outside the gene matches. CDR1 and CDR2 (germline): MNHEY, SVGEGT. The chain recombines TRBV6-2 or TRBV6-3 with TRBJ2-5; 8 bases align to TRBD1. Sequencing was done on a sample of PBMCs or a T cell subset sorted from them (not recorded which). The clonotype originates from a man between 18 and 29 years old who had mild COVID-19 (a few samples of this study predate the infection). Cell type and time point are not known. CDR3 amino acids: CASSFKRTGKETQYF. CDR3 DNA: TGTGCCAGCAGTTTTAAAAGGACAGGGAAAGAGACCCAGTACTTC.